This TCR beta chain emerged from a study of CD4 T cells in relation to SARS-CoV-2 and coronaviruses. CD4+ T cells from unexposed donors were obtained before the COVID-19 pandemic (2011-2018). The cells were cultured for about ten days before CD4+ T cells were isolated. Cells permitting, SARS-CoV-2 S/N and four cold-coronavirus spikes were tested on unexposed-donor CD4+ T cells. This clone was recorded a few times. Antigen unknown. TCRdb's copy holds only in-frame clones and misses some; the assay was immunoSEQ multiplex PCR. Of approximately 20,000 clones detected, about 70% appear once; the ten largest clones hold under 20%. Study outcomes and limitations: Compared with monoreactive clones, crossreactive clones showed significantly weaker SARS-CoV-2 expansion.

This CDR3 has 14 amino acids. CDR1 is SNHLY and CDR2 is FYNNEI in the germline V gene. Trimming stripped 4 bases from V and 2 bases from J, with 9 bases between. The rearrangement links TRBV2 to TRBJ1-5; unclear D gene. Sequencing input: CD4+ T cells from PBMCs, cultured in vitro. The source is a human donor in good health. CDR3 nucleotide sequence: TGTGCCAGCAGTGTCGATAGAGGCAATCAGCCCCAGCATTTT. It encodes CASSVDRGNQPQHF. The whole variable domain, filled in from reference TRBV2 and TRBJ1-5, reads EPEVTQTPSHQVTQMGQEVILRCVPISNHLYFYWYRQILGQKVEFLVSFYNNEISEKSEIFDDQFSVERPDGSNFTLKIRSTKLEDSAMYFCASSVDRGNQPQHFGDGTRLSIL.